The 10 T cell receptor beta chains below come from one sample, sequenced in a study of cytomegalovirus exposure and HLA in healthy donors. Primers for the PCR totalled 60 Vbeta and 13 Jbeta. Here immunoSEQ multiplex PCR was the method, and the copy in TCRdb shows in-frame clones only, minus some. The table lists 150,000 to 200,000 clones, around 80% of them singletons. Sequencing was performed on PBMCs. These receptors were collected from a girl aged 2-15 years in good health and CMV-seropositive.

The chain employs TRBV19 and TRBJ2-2, with 11 positions matching TRBD2. Germline V CDR1 and CDR2: LNHDA, SQIVND (reference sequence). The length of the CDR3 is 17 residues. With 3 bases clipped from V and 7 bases from J, the junction kept 10 bases outside the gene matches. This chain's CDR3 is CASSISGSGGAGGELFF. CDR3 sequence (DNA): TGTGCCAGTAGTATTTCTGGTAGCGGGGGGGCCGGCGGGGAGCTGTTTTTT.

The chain couples TRBV7-2 to TRBJ2-6; D may be TRBD1 (6 bases). V lost 1 base to trimming and J lost 2 bases, with 9 bases between them. CDR1 and CDR2 from the germline V gene are SGHTA and FQGNSA. The CDR3 has 16 amino acids. Here the CDR3 reads CASSLDRAAGANVLTF. Here the CDR3 DNA reads TGTGCCAGCAGCTTAGACAGGGCAGCTGGGGCCAACGTCCTGACTTTC.

The chain recombines TRBV15 with TRBJ2-3, with D possibly matching TRBD1 (6 bases). This CDR3 spans 14 amino acids. Germline-derived CDR1 and CDR2 are LNHNV and YYDKDF (reference sequence). The V end was cut by 3 bases, the J end by 4 bases, with 11 bases between. Here the CDR3 DNA reads TGTGCCACCAGCAGGATTGCAGGGGCAGATACGCAGTATTTT. Translation gives CATSRIAGADTQYF. The complete variable domain, with remaining parts taken from reference TRBV15 and TRBJ2-3, reads DAMVIQNPRYQVTQFGKPVTLSCSQTLNHNVMYWYQQKSSQAPKLLFHYYDKDFNNEADTPDNFQSRRPNTSFCFLDIRSPGLGDTAMYLCATSRIAGADTQYFGPGTRLTVL.

The chain combines TRBV5-1 with TRBJ1-6; TRBD1 might be the D (5 bases). CDR1 SGHRS and CDR2 YFSETQ come from the germline V gene. This CDR3 is built from 14 residues. V was cut by 0 bases and J by 4 bases, with 5 bases left in between. The CDR3 nucleotides read TGCGCCAGCAGCTTGGGACAGTATAATTCACCCCTCCACTTT. Translated: CASSLGQYNSPLHF.

The V call is TRBV5-1, the J call TRBJ1-4; 11 nucleotides agree with TRBD1. V dropped 0 bases and J dropped 8; count of bases not matched to a gene: 3. Germline CDR1 SGHRS, CDR2 YFSETQ. CDR3 length: 15 residues. CDR3 residues: CASSLGGQGDEKLFF. CDR3 nucleotide sequence: TGCGCCAGCAGCTTGGGGGGACAGGGGGACGAAAAACTGTTTTTT.

This clone came up a few times. The chain uses TRBV6-5 and TRBJ1-2; D is possibly TRBD1 (6 bases). Germline-derived CDR1 and CDR2 are MNHEY and SVGAGI. Between the trimmed V and J ends, which lost 0 bases and 6 bases, there was a span of 8 bases. The CDR3 is 13 residues long. This CDR3 reads CASSYSAGDGYTF. In nucleotides, the CDR3 is TGTGCCAGCAGTTACTCGGCAGGGGATGGCTACACCTTC.

This clone was seen more than once but under ten times. The V gene is TRBV12-5, the J gene TRBJ2-7; 7 bases agree with TRBD1. CDR1 is LGHNT and CDR2 is FRNRAP in the germline V gene. Losses at the gene ends were 1 base for V and 3 bases for J; bases not matched to a gene: 6. CDR3 length equals 15 residues. CDR3 sequence: CASGLGTGQSYEQYF. In nucleotides, the CDR3 is TGTGCTAGTGGTTTGGGCACGGGACAGAGCTACGAGCAGTACTTC.

The chain has TRBV6-5 and TRBJ1-1, with 7 bases fitting TRBD1. Germline lookup yields CDR1 MNHEY and CDR2 SVGAGI. The CDR3 extends over 13 amino acids. Unmatched junction bases numbered 7, after V lost 5 bases and J lost 7 bases. CDR3 protein: CASSRGQLGEAFF. The CDR3 DNA reads TGTGCCAGCAGTAGGGGACAGCTCGGTGAAGCTTTCTTT.

V and J are TRBV15 and TRBJ2-2, with 12 bases that match TRBD2. CDR3 length equals 17 residues. Looked up from germline, CDR1 is LNHNV and CDR2 is YYDKDF (reference sequence). J lost 7 bases, V lost 1 base, and 7 bases had no gene match. CDR3 nucleotides: TGTGCCACCAGCAGAGGAGCTAGCGGGGGGGCAATCGGGGAGCTGTTTTTT. Its protein is CATSRGASGGAIGELFF.

The rearrangement uses TRBV4-1 and TRBJ2-3; maybe TRBD1 (6 bases). CDR3 length equals 15 residues. V lost 4 bases to trimming and J lost 3 bases, with 14 bases between them. Germline V gives CDR1 MGHRA, CDR2 YSYEKL. CDR3 loop: CASSPSVTGTDTQYF. The CDR3 DNA reads TGCGCCAGCAGCCCGAGTGTTACAGGGACAGATACGCAGTATTTT.